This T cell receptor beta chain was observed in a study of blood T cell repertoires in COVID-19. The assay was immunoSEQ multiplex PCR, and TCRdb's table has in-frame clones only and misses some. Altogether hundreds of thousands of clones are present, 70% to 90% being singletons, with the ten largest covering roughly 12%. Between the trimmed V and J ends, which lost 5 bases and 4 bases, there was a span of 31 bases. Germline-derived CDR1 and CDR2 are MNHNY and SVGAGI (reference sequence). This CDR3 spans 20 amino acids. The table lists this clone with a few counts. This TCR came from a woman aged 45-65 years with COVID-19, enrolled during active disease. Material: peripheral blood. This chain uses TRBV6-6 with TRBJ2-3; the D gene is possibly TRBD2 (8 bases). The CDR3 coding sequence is TGTGCCAGCAGTCAAACCCCGCTTAAGCCGGGAGGGGGCGTGGCAGATACGCAGTATTTT. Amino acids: CASSQTPLKPGGGVADTQYF.